A selection of T cell receptor beta chains follows, all from one sample in a study of blood T cell repertoires in COVID-19. Measured with immunoSEQ multiplex PCR; TCRdb has only the in-frame clones, and not every one. Found here are 100,000 or so clones, 80% to 90% of them singletons; the top ten hold approximately 31%. The sample was peripheral blood. The receptors originated from a woman of 80 years or more with acute or convalescent COVID-19. CDR3s include the opening cysteine and the closing phenylalanine or tryptophan. Each record gives: J gene, clone size, V gene, D gene, CDR3 length, CDR3 DNA, CDR3 protein. The D gene is left open where the match is weak. A row's size may be missing; if present it is once, few, many or a size class.

TRBJ2-7 - TRBV29-1 - 13 TGCAGCGTGACAATACAGAGCTCCTACGAGCAGTACTTC CSVTIQSSYEQYF
TRBJ1-2 - TRBV7-9 - 14 TGTGCCAGCAGCTTAGCCTGGGGCTCGGGTGGCTACACCTTC CASSLAWGSGGYTF
TRBJ1-1 - TRBV6-2/TRBV6-3 - 14 TGTGCCAGCAGTTACTCGAACCGGAGGACTGAAGCTTTCTTT CASSYSNRRTEAFF
TRBJ2-3 - TRBV5-8 - 15 TGTGCCAGCAGCTTTCAATCGGGGTTCACAGATACGCAGTATTTT CASSFQSGFTDTQYF
TRBJ1-3 - TRBV7-9 - 13 TGTGCCAGCAGGGGTGGGCCTGGAAACACCATATATTTT CASRGGPGNTIYF
TRBJ2-1 - TRBV6-1 TRBD1 15 TGTGCCAGCAGTGAACGGGACAGCTCCTACAATGAGCAGTTCTTC CASSERDSSYNEQFF
TRBJ1-5 - TRBV9 - 13 TGTGCCAGCAGCGACGGACTGAATCAGCCCCAGCATTTT CASSDGLNQPQHF
TRBJ2-5 - TRBV5-1 TRBD2 18 TGCGCCAGCAGCTATCCGGGACTAGCGGGGGGATCCATTAAGACCCAGTACTTC CASSYPGLAGGSIKTQYF
TRBJ2-7 - TRBV5-1 TRBD1 16 TGCGCCAGCAGCCAGACAGGGACCCACCCCGACTACGAGCAGTACTTC CASSQTGTHPDYEQYF
TRBJ1-2 - TRBV20-1 - 15 TGCAGTGCTAGTGGCGGGGGCGCGATTGACTATGGCTACACCTTC CSASGGGAIDYGYTF
TRBJ2-7 - TRBV28 - 13 TGTGCCAGCAGGCGCGGACAGTTCTACGAGCAGTACTTC CASRRGQFYEQYF
TRBJ1-1 once TRBV10-3 TRBD1 14 TGTGCCATCAGTGGCGGACAGGGCAGCACTGAAGCTTTCTTT CAISGGQGSTEAFF
TRBJ2-2 - TRBV24-1 - 14 TGTGCCACCAGTGATGTAGGAGCGGTCGGGGAGCTGTTTTTT CATSDVGAVGELFF
TRBJ2-3 - TRBV4-1 - 15 TGCGCCAGCAGCCGTTCGGGACTCCCTTCGGATACGCAGTATTTT CASSRSGLPSDTQYF
TRBJ2-3 once TRBV29-1 - 12 TGCAGCGTTGACAGGGGCACAGATACGCAGTATTTT CSVDRGTDTQYF
TRBJ1-5 - TRBV5-4 - 14 TGTGCCAGCAGCTCGGACAGAAAAAATCAGCCCCAGCATTTT CASSSDRKNQPQHF
TRBJ2-1 once TRBV6-1 TRBD2 14 TGTGCCAGCAGTGAGCGGGGGGGCCATGATGAGCAGTTCTTC CASSERGGHDEQFF
TRBJ1-5 - TRBV6-6 - 16 TGTGCCAGCAGCACCACCACGGGACTGCTAACTCAGCCCCAGCATTTT CASSTTTGLLTQPQHF
TRBJ1-1 - TRBV4-1 TRBD1 18 TGCGCCAGCAGCCAACATAGATTGGACAGGGGTGTGAACACTGAAGCTTTCTTT CASSQHRLDRGVNTEAFF
TRBJ2-7 - TRBV27 - 13 TGTGCCAGCAGTTTAGGCCAAACCTACGAGCAGTACTTC CASSLGQTYEQYF
TRBJ2-1 - TRBV27 - 13 TGTGCCAGCAGTTTATTTGCAGGCCAAACGTGGTTCTTC CASSLFAGQTWFF
TRBJ2-3 - TRBV10-2 - 11 TGCGCCAGCAGGGGGAGGGATACGCAGTATTTT CASRGRDTQYF
TRBJ1-4 - TRBV10-3 TRBD1 17 TGTGCCATCAGTGAGTCTGCAGGGGGCTCAACTAATGAAAAACTGTTTTTT CAISESAGGSTNEKLFF
TRBJ1-6 - TRBV30 - 17 TGTGCCTGGAGTCTAAAACAGCCGAGCTCCTATAATTCACCCCTCCACTTT CAWSLKQPSSYNSPLHF
TRBJ2-1 - TRBV27 TRBD1 16 TGTGCCAGCAGCCAAGAGGGACAGAAAATCTACAATGAGCAGTTCTTC CASSQEGQKIYNEQFF
TRBJ1-6 once TRBV7-2 - 14 TGTGCCAGCAGCCCGGGACAAAACCCCCTCCCCCTCCACTTT CASSPGQNPLPLHF
TRBJ2-3 - TRBV12-3/TRBV12-4 - 11 TGTGCCAGCAGCCGTGCGGATACGCAGTATTTT CASSRADTQYF
TRBJ1-2 - TRBV10-2 TRBD1 16 TGCGCCAGCAGTGAAGGGACAGGGCCATTCAACTATGGCTACACCTTC CASSEGTGPFNYGYTF
TRBJ1-1 - TRBV4-1 - 13 TGCGCCAGCAGCCCTCAAGAGGCCACTGAAGCTTTCTTT CASSPQEATEAFF
TRBJ1-1 once TRBV5-1 TRBD1 12 TGCGCCAGCAGCTCAGGGGGTTCAGAAGCTTTCTTT CASSSGGSEAFF
TRBJ2-3 - TRBV2 - 17 TGTGCCAGCAGTGCTACAGGGCACTACTCTAGCACAGATACGCAGTATTTT CASSATGHYSSTDTQYF
TRBJ2-5 - TRBV6-5 - 13 TGTGCCAGCAGCCGGACAGTGCAAGAGACCCAGTACTTC CASSRTVQETQYF
TRBJ2-5 - TRBV7-3 TRBD1 15 TGTGCCAGCAGCCTGCGGACAGGAACTCAAGAGACCCAGTACTTC CASSLRTGTQETQYF
TRBJ1-4 - TRBV5-1 - 18 TGCGCCAGCAGCTTAACAGGAGGGAGGGTGGCAACTAATGAAAAACTGTTTTTT CASSLTGGRVATNEKLFF
TRBJ2-1 - TRBV5-5 TRBD1 16 TGTGCCAGCAGCATCCTGGGACAGAGCTCCTACAATGAGCAGTTCTTC CASSILGQSSYNEQFF
TRBJ1-4 - TRBV28 TRBD1 14 TGTGCCAGCGCACAGGGGGGGGCGAGTGAAAAACTGTTTTTT CASAQGGASEKLFF
TRBJ2-7 - TRBV20-1 - 12 TGCAGTGCTAGTATTTCCGGGTACGAGCAGTACTTC CSASISGYEQYF
TRBJ1-2 - TRBV21-1 - 16 TGTGCCAGCAGACACGGACAGGGGGCTTATCAGAGCGGCTACACCTTC CASRHGQGAYQSGYTF
TRBJ1-2 once TRBV28 TRBD1 15 TGTGCCAGCAGTACTACAGGGGCTGCTAACTATGGCTACACCTTC CASSTTGAANYGYTF
TRBJ1-4 - TRBV5-1 - 16 TGCGCCAGCAGCCCTTCACAGGGTTTGAATAATGAAAAACTGTTTTTT CASSPSQGLNNEKLFF
TRBJ1-2 - TRBV18 - 16 TGTGCCAGCTCACCAGGAATACAGGGTCCTGACTATGGCTACACCTTC CASSPGIQGPDYGYTF
TRBJ2-7 - TRBV6-2/TRBV6-3 TRBD2 17 TGTGCCAGCAGTACCCCTAGGCGGGGGGGGAAGTACTACGAGCAGTACTTC CASSTPRRGGKYYEQYF
TRBJ1-5 - TRBV12-3/TRBV12-4 - 13 TGTGCCAGCAGCTTCCGCCGTCTACAGCCCCAGCATTTT CASSFRRLQPQHF
TRBJ1-5 - TRBV27 - 15 TGTGCCAGCAGTTTGACCAGGGAGGGGACGGGGCCCCAGCATTTT CASSLTREGTGPQHF
TRBJ2-4 - TRBV18 TRBD1 17 TGTGCCAGCTCACCATTCTATGGACAGGGGGCTGGAAACATTCAGTACTTC CASSPFYGQGAGNIQYF
TRBJ2-3 few TRBV24-1 TRBD1 16 TGTGCCACCAGTGATTGGGGGACAGGCGGCACAGATACGCAGTATTTT CATSDWGTGGTDTQYF
TRBJ1-2 - TRBV28 TRBD1 13 TGTGCCAGCAGTAAGCCGACAGGGTTGGGCTACACCTTC CASSKPTGLGYTF
TRBJ2-7 - TRBV30 TRBD1 13 TGTGCCTGGAGTGGTCAGACAGGGGTCGAGCAGTACTTC CAWSGQTGVEQYF
TRBJ2-2 - TRBV19 - 16 TGTGCCAGTAGTTCCGGAATGGGGCCGGGCACCGGGGAGCTGTTTTTT CASSSGMGPGTGELFF
TRBJ1-2 - TRBV2 - 12 TGTGCCAGCAGTGAATGGCCGGGTGGCTACACCTTC CASSEWPGGYTF
TRBJ1-5 - TRBV30 - 15 TGTGCCTGGAGTGTACCAGGGGACAACAATCAGCCCCAGCATTTT CAWSVPGDNNQPQHF
TRBJ1-1 - TRBV27 TRBD1 14 TGTGCCAGCAGTCTCCGGACAGGGGGGAGTGAAGCTTTCTTT CASSLRTGGSEAFF
TRBJ1-5 - TRBV5-6 - 14 TGTGCCAGCAGCTTACAGCTTAGCAATCAGCCCCAGCATTTT CASSLQLSNQPQHF
TRBJ2-3 - TRBV11-2 - 16 TGTGCCAGCAGCTTAGATGGGCCTAGCTGGCCAGATACGCAGTATTTT CASSLDGPSWPDTQYF